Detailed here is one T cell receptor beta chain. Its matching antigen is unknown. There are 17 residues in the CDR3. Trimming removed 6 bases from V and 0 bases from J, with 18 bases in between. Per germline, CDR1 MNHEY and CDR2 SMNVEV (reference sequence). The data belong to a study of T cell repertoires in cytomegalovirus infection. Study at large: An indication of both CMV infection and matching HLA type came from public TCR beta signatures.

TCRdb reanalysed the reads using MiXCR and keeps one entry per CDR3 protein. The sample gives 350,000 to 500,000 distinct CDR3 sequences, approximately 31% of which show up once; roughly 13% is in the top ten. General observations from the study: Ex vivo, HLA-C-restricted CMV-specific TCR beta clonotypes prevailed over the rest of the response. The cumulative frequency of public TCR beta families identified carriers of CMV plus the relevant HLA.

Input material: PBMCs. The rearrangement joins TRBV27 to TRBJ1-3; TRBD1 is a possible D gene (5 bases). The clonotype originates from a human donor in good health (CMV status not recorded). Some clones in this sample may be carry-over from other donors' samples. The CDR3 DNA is TGTGCCAGCAGCCCCGGGGCCTGGGGGAGCTCTGGAAACACCATATATTTT. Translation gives CASSPGAWGSSGNTIYF.